The 18 T cell receptor beta chains below were found in one sample sequenced in a study of blood T cell repertoires in COVID-19. The data were produced by immunoSEQ multiplex PCR, yet TCRdb's version contains in-frame clones alone and is incomplete. In the table there are 200,000 to 250,000 clones, around 90% of which are singletons. The sample was peripheral blood. The receptor set was obtained from a man aged 30 to 45 with COVID-19, enrolled during active disease.

The J gene is TRBJ2-7, the V gene TRBV3-1 (or the pseudogene TRBV3-2); D is perhaps TRBD1 (6 bases). The CDR3 is 19 residues long. V was clipped by 0 bases and J by 0 bases, with 21 bases between them. Germline V gene data show CDR1 as LGHDT and CDR2 as YNNKEL (reference sequence). This CDR3 reads CASSQEWDTGLGGSYEQYF. CDR3 nucleotide sequence: TGTGCCAGCAGCCAAGAATGGGACACTGGGTTAGGGGGCTCCTACGAGCAGTACTTC.

The rearrangement joins TRBV5-6 to TRBJ2-2, with D tentatively TRBD1 (5 bases). Trimming removed 6 bases from V and 1 base from J, with 13 bases in between. The germline V gene has CDR1 SGHDT and CDR2 YYEEEE. This CDR3 region has 15 residues. CDR3 bases: TGTGCCAGCAACTCCAGGGCCTGGAACACCGGGGAGCTGTTTTTT. This codes for CASNSRAWNTGELFF.

The rearrangement links TRBV19 to TRBJ2-1; TRBD1 might be the D (5 bases). V was clipped by 2 bases and J by 3 bases, with 11 bases between them. This CDR3 spans 15 amino acids. CDR1 and CDR2 (germline): LNHDA, SQIVND (reference sequence). CDR3 in amino acids: CASSIWGNYYNEQFF. In nucleotides, the CDR3 is TGTGCCAGTAGTATATGGGGCAATTACTACAATGAGCAGTTCTTC.

The chain carries TRBV7-3 and TRBJ2-7; no clear D gene. Trimming left V 0 bases short and J 3 bases short, with 12 bases between. The CDR3 length is 15 residues. Germline CDR1 and CDR2: SGHTA and FQGTGA. The CDR3 region has the DNA TGTGCCAGCAGCTTAACTGCTAGTATGGGCTACGAGCAGTACTTC. Its protein is CASSLTASMGYEQYF.

The chain has TRBV5-1 and TRBJ2-7; 11 positions agree with TRBD2. Germline-derived CDR1 and CDR2 are SGHRS and YFSETQ. The V segment lost 0 bases and the J segment 3 bases; nucleotides outside the gene matches: 8. This CDR3 is 17 amino acids long. The CDR3 DNA reads as TGCGCCAGCAGCTTGGCGGCTAGCGGGAGGAAGAGCTACGAGCAGTACTTC. Protein product: CASSLAASGRKSYEQYF.

J is TRBJ2-1 and V is TRBV6-5; D is ambiguous. The germline V gene encodes CDR1 MNHEY and CDR2 SVGAGI. The V gene lost 2 bases and the J gene lost 8 bases, with 10 bases spanning the gap. The CDR3 consists of 13 residues. The CDR3: CASSYAYRHEQFF. For the CDR3, the DNA is TGTGCCAGCAGTTACGCCTACCGTCATGAGCAGTTCTTC.

This rearrangement joins TRBV18 to TRBJ2-7, with D hard to call. Germline CDR1 reads KGHSH; CDR2 reads LQKENI. The CDR3 is 13 residues long. V was cut by 3 bases and J by 2 bases, with 8 bases left in between. The CDR3 DNA reads as TGTGCCAGCTCACCTACGGTGACCTACGAGCAGTACTTC. This gives the protein CASSPTVTYEQYF. Variable domain in full (rest from reference TRBV18 and TRBJ2-7): NAGVMQNPRHLVRRRGQEARLRCSPMKGHSHVYWYRQLPEEGLKFMVYLQKENIIDESGMPKERFSAEFPKEGPSILRIQQVVRGDSAAYFCASSPTVTYEQYFGPGTRLTVT.

The chain couples TRBV11-3 to TRBJ2-1, with a tentative D call TRBD1 (5 bases). The V and J ends lost 5 bases and 8 bases respectively, with 10 bases between them. The CDR3 is 12 residues long. Germline CDR1 reads SGHNT; CDR2 reads YENEEA. CDR3 nucleotides: TGTGCCAGCAGCCATTCAGGGTATGAGCAGTTCTTC. Protein product: CASSHSGYEQFF.

The V gene is TRBV6-5, the J gene TRBJ1-1; no firm D call. The CDR3 consists of 15 residues. V lost 4 bases and J lost 5, with 17 bases in between. The germline CDR1 and CDR2 sequences are MNHEY and SVGAGI. CDR3 nucleotides: TGTGCCAGCAGTTCTTCCCGTCCGAGCAAGACTGAAGCTTTCTTT. It yields the protein CASSSSRPSKTEAFF.

CDR3 amino acids: CASSPPGGRAGETQYF. CDR3 DNA: TGTGCCAGCTCACCACCCGGCGGGAGGGCCGGAGAGACCCAGTACTTC. This chain joins TRBV18 and TRBJ2-5; 9 bases agree with TRBD2. The CDR3 consists of 16 residues. The V gene end was trimmed by 0 bases and the J gene end by 4 bases; junction bases not matched to a gene: 6. Germline V CDR1 and CDR2: KGHSH, LQKENI.

V and J are TRBV6-6 and TRBJ1-2; a possible D gene is TRBD1 (6 bases). Germline CDR1 MNHNY, CDR2 SVGAGI (reference sequence). This CDR3 comprises 14 residues. The germline V and J ends were trimmed by 6 bases and 3 bases, with 14 bases remaining between them. The CDR3 spells CASSHAQGYYGYTF. Written as DNA, the CDR3 is TGTGCCAGCAGCCACGCGCAGGGGTACTATGGCTACACCTTC.

This chain connects TRBV9 to TRBJ1-2, with 9 positions matching TRBD1. From germline, CDR1 is SGDLS and CDR2 YYNGEE. The CDR3 sequence is 16 residues long. The V and J ends lost 3 bases and 6 bases, in that order; junction bases with no gene match: 12. The CDR3 spells CASSARGGQGLDGYTF. In nucleotides, the CDR3 is TGTGCCAGCAGCGCCCGGGGGGGACAGGGCCTAGATGGCTACACCTTC.

The chain is built from TRBV5-4 and TRBJ1-1, with a weak D call TRBD1 (5 bases). Germline V gives CDR1 SGHNT, CDR2 YYREEE (reference sequence). The CDR3 runs to 13 residues. The V end lost 4 bases, the J end lost 1 base, and 8 bases lay between the germline ends. The CDR3 bases are TGTGCCAGCAGCCAGGGCTGGAACACTGAAGCTTTCTTT. Translated: CASSQGWNTEAFF.

This clone was seen a single time. The gene calls are TRBV5-1 and TRBJ2-7; D uncertain. Trimming removed 0 bases from V and 5 bases from J, with 12 bases in between. CDR1 is SGHRS, CDR2 YFSETQ, per germline. This CDR3 has 14 residues. The CDR3: CASSLAGTLDEQYF. The CDR3 DNA sequence: TGCGCCAGCAGCTTGGCTGGTACTTTGGACGAGCAGTACTTC.

The chain has TRBV5-6 and TRBJ1-1; D is unresolved. Germline V lookup: CDR1 SGHDT, CDR2 YYEEEE. Trimming cost V 2 bases and J 6 bases, with 5 bases left between them. The length of the CDR3 is 11 residues. Written as DNA, the CDR3 is TGTGCCAGCAGCTTCCGGGCTGAAGCTTTCTTT. Translating gives CASSFRAEAFF.

The chain carries TRBV19 and TRBJ2-1; tentatively, D is TRBD1 (5 bases). This CDR3 has 13 residues. V dropped 10 bases and J dropped 4 bases, with 14 bases sitting between them. Germline-derived CDR1 and CDR2 are LNHDA and SQIVND (reference sequence). The CDR3 loop reads CATRPTAYNEQFF. The CDR3 DNA reads TGTGCCACCCGTCCGACAGCTTACAATGAGCAGTTCTTC.

The sample holds a few counts of this clone. The rearrangement links TRBV2 to TRBJ1-1, with a possible D match to TRBD1 (6 bases). There are 16 residues in the CDR3. In germline, CDR1 is SNHLY, CDR2 FYNNEI. Between the trimmed V and J ends, which lost 2 bases and 1 base, there was a span of 14 bases. CDR3 nucleotides: TGTGCCAGCAGTGAATGGACAGTGACTGGGAACACTGAAGCTTTCTTT. This translates into CASSEWTVTGNTEAFF. Looking up the rest from reference TRBV2 and TRBJ1-1 gives the full variable domain: EPEVTQTPSHQVTQMGQEVILRCVPISNHLYFYWYRQILGQKVEFLVSFYNNEISEKSEIFDDQFSVERPDGSNFTLKIRSTKLEDSAMYFCASSEWTVTGNTEAFFGQGTRLTVV.

The chain joins TRBV20-1 to TRBJ2-7; 14 positions agree with TRBD2. The CDR3 is made up of 19 amino acids. Germline V gene data show CDR1 as DFQATT and CDR2 as SNEGSKA (reference sequence). V was pared by 3 bases and J by 2 bases, with 15 bases of the junction left unmatched. CDR3 amino acids: CSASTRGIVTSGRAYEQYF. The CDR3 DNA is TGCAGTGCTAGTACCCGTGGGATCGTGACTAGCGGGAGGGCCTACGAGCAGTACTTC.